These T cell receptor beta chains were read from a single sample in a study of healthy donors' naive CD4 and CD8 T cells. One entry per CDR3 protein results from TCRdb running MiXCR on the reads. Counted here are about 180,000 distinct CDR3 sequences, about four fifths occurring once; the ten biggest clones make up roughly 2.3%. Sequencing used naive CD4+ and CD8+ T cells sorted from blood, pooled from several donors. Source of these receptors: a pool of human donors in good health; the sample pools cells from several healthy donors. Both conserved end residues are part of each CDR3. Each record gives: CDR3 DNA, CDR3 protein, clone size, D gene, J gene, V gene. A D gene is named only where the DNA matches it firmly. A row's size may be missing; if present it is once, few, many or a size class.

CDR3nt: TGCAGCGTCATACTAGGTGTGAACACTGAAGCTTTCTTT
CDR3aa: CSVILGVNTEAFF
abundance: few
d_gene: .
j_gene: TRBJ1-1
v_gene: TRBV29-1

CDR3nt: TGTGCCAGCAGTTACGTAGCTGGCTACACCTTC
CDR3aa: CASSYVAGYTF
abundance: .
d_gene: .
j_gene: TRBJ1-2
v_gene: TRBV6-2/TRBV6-3

CDR3nt: TGCAGCGCCGGGACGTATTACAATGAGCAGTTCTTC
CDR3aa: CSAGTYYNEQFF
abundance: .
d_gene: .
j_gene: TRBJ2-1
v_gene: TRBV29-1

CDR3nt: TGTGCCAGCAGTCCACAGAGACTATCAGGCACAGATACGCAGTATTTT
CDR3aa: CASSPQRLSGTDTQYF
abundance: .
d_gene: .
j_gene: TRBJ2-3
v_gene: TRBV6-5

CDR3nt: TGCAGCTTTACCCCCGGGGGCGGCACAGATACGCAGTATTTT
CDR3aa: CSFTPGGGTDTQYF
abundance: .
d_gene: .
j_gene: TRBJ2-3
v_gene: TRBV29-1

CDR3nt: TGTGCCAGCAGTACCTCCGTGGACCGATCCACAGATACGCAGTATTTT
CDR3aa: CASSTSVDRSTDTQYF
abundance: .
d_gene: .
j_gene: TRBJ2-3
v_gene: TRBV6-5

CDR3nt: TGTGCCATCAGTGAACGACTAGCGGGGCCTTCCTACGAGCAGTACTTC
CDR3aa: CAISERLAGPSYEQYF
abundance: few
d_gene: TRBD2
j_gene: TRBJ2-7
v_gene: TRBV10-3

CDR3nt: TGTGCCAGCAGCCACAGGACTGACGGGGGCGACACTGAAGCTTTCTTT
CDR3aa: CASSHRTDGGDTEAFF
abundance: .
d_gene: .
j_gene: TRBJ1-1
v_gene: TRBV2

CDR3nt: TGTGCCAGCAGCTTAGGGGTTAGCGGAAGCTCCTACGAGCAGTACTTC
CDR3aa: CASSLGVSGSSYEQYF
abundance: .
d_gene: .
j_gene: TRBJ2-7
v_gene: TRBV7-2

CDR3nt: TGTGCCAGCAGCCCCGAGGAGTTCGTCTATGAGCAGTTCTTC
CDR3aa: CASSPEEFVYEQFF
abundance: .
d_gene: .
j_gene: TRBJ2-1
v_gene: TRBV7-9

CDR3nt: TGCAGCGTTTACTCAGGGGACACTGAAGCTTTCTTT
CDR3aa: CSVYSGDTEAFF
abundance: .
d_gene: .
j_gene: TRBJ1-1
v_gene: TRBV29-1

CDR3nt: TGTGCCAGCAGCCCCGACAGGGAGACTGAAGCTTTCTTT
CDR3aa: CASSPDRETEAFF
abundance: few
d_gene: TRBD1
j_gene: TRBJ1-1
v_gene: TRBV6-6

CDR3nt: TGCAGCGTGCGAGAATCCTCGGACTCCGTTGAAGCTTTCTTT
CDR3aa: CSVRESSDSVEAFF
abundance: .
d_gene: .
j_gene: TRBJ1-1
v_gene: TRBV29-1